This T cell receptor (beta chain) was recovered during a study of cytomegalovirus exposure and HLA in healthy donors. The donors were members of the roughly 130-subject validation cohort (separate from the approximately 730-subject first cohort). With regard to this clone: The antigen is unknown.

Whole-study findings and limits: High sensitivity and specificity were reportedly achieved when the classifier diagnosed cytomegalovirus status.

This CDR3 is built from 15 residues. The V and J ends lost 3 bases and 0 bases respectively, with 9 bases between them. CDR1 and CDR2 from the germline V gene are WNHNN and SYGVQD (reference sequence). Generated by immunoSEQ multiplex PCR, the TCRdb table keeps only in-frame clones and is missing some. The sample contains under 200,000 clones, just under 90% of which appear only once. The sequence came from a man younger than 30 in good health and CMV-seropositive. The sample was PBMCs. The rearrangement uses TRBV10-1 and TRBJ1-3; unclear D gene. The CDR3 spells CASSDPGGSGNTIYF. In nucleotides, the CDR3 is TGCGCCAGCAGTGACCCCGGAGGCTCTGGAAACACCATATATTTT.